This TCR beta chain was obtained from a study of beta chain features in type 1 diabetes. Study-level results: The similarity of naive, central memory and Treg TCRB repertoires appeared greater among patients than among healthy donors. cDNA-based sequencing might over-represent cells highly expressing TCR.

The study reverse transcribed the entire isolated RNA, so it sequenced expressed TCRB transcripts. Data came from immunoSEQ multiplex PCR; TCRdb stores just in-frame clones and leaves some out. The repertoire has about 360,000 clones, about 12% of them found once; the top ten carry 0.017%. Points on this clone: Its antigen is currently unknown.

The CDR3 loop spans 14 amino acids. V was pared by 0 bases and J by 4 bases, with 8 bases between. Germline loops: CDR1 SGHNT, CDR2 YYREEE (reference sequence). The clonotype originates from a man between 18 and 29 years old in good health. This rearrangement joins TRBV5-4 to TRBJ2-1; the D gene is possibly TRBD2 (6 bases). What was sequenced was naive CD4+ T cells from blood. The CDR3 bases are TGTGCCAGCAGCTTGGGCAGCGGGTACAATGAGCAGTTCTTC. It translates to CASSLGSGYNEQFF.